This T cell receptor (beta chain) was sequenced for a study of T-cell memory formation after mild COVID-19. Germline V gene data show CDR1 as DFQATT and CDR2 as SNEGSKA (reference sequence). V lost 1 base, J lost 4 bases, and 8 bases lay in between. This CDR3 region has 13 residues. Only a few counts were recorded for this clonotype. TCRdb re-analysed the 5' RACE reads in MiXCR, keeping a single row per CDR3 protein. The table has around 300,000 distinct CDR3 sequences, 10% to 15% seen once; the top ten hold about a fifth. The gene calls are TRBV20-1 and TRBJ2-1, with D tentatively TRBD1 (6 bases). The sequence derives from a young man who had mild COVID-19 (a few samples of this study predate the infection). Cell type and time point are not known. The sample was PBMCs or a T cell subset sorted from them (not recorded which). The CDR3: CSARAGAYNEQFF. CDR3 bases: TGCAGTGCTAGAGCAGGGGCGTACAATGAGCAGTTCTTC.